The subject of this entry is one T cell receptor (beta chain). Its antigen is unknown. This sample is drawn from a study of T cell clonotyping in hematopoietic cell transplantation. Losses at the gene ends were 0 bases for V and 7 bases for J; bases not matched to a gene: 6. CDR3 length: 15 amino acids. Germline CDR1 reads LNHDA; CDR2 reads SQIVND (reference sequence). TCRdb's table, derived via immunoSEQ multiplex PCR, lists solely in-frame clones and lacks some. This table holds under 20,000 clones, around 90% found once. Whole-study results and caveats: Pathologically expanded recipient clonotypes increased progressively from day 30 to day 180 as diversity fell. Broader posttransplant TCR repertoire diversity was predicted by graft donor and pretransplant recipient Inverse Simpson Index values.

The V gene is TRBV19, the J gene TRBJ1-5; TRBD1 aligns across 7 bases. Sequencing input: peripheral blood mononuclear cells. The sequence derives from a man in his forties or fifties in good health. Some clones in this sample may be carry-over from other donors' samples. The CDR3 DNA sequence: TGTGCCAGTAGTATAGAAAGACAGGGCGGCCAGCCCCAGCATTTT. Residues: CASSIERQGGQPQHF. Based on the CDR3 plus reference TRBV19 and TRBJ1-5, the full variable domain is DGGITQSPKYLFRKEGQNVTLSCEQNLNHDAMYWYRQDPGQGLRLIYYSQIVNDFQKGDIAEGYSVSREKKESFPLTVTSAQKNPTAFYLCASSIERQGGQPQHFGDGTRLSIL.